This T cell receptor beta chain was sequenced for a study of OX40 agonist ivuxolimab in advanced cancers. The CDR3 length is 13 residues. After removal of 7 bases from V and 8 bases from J, the junction contained 9 bases not matched to a gene. The germline V gene encodes CDR1 MNHNY and CDR2 SVGAGI (reference sequence). Measured with immunoSEQ multiplex PCR; TCRdb has only the in-frame clones, and not every one. The profile covers around 60,000 clones, with roughly four fifths appearing a single time and around 1.6% taken by the ten largest. The TCR was taken from an adult with an advanced solid tumor such as melanoma, head and neck, liver or kidney cancer. This rearrangement joins TRBV6-6 to TRBJ1-1; 8 bases fit TRBD1. Specimen: CD4+ or CD8+ T cells sorted from blood, collected in a trial of the OX40 agonist ivuxolimab. CDR3: CASTGDRRVEAFF. Written as DNA, the CDR3 is TGTGCCAGCACCGGGGACAGGAGGGTCGAAGCTTTCTTT.